This entry lists 13 T cell receptor beta chains sequenced from one sample in a study of cytomegalovirus exposure and HLA in healthy donors. PCR was performed using 60 Vbeta and 13 Jbeta primers. TCRdb keeps only in-frame clones here, not all; method: immunoSEQ multiplex PCR. The sample has 150,000 to 170,000 clones, roughly 80% seen once. The specimen sequenced was PBMCs. The source is a man aged 18 to 30 in good health and CMV-seronegative.

This clone was counted only a few times. Other DNA sequences in this sample translate to the same CDR3. The CDR3 is CASSQDLLWGGDEKLFF. For the CDR3, the DNA is TGCGCCAGCAGCCAAGATCTTCTATGGGGGGGAGATGAAAAACTGTTTTTT. The rearrangement joins TRBV4-3 to TRBJ1-4; weak D call: TRBD1 (5 bases). Trimming left V 0 bases short and J 6 bases short, with 17 bases between. Germline CDR1 LGHNA, CDR2 YSLEER. This CDR3 comprises 17 residues.

The gene calls are TRBV11-3 and TRBJ2-3, with TRBD1 as a possible D gene (6 bases). The CDR3 spans 14 residues. Germline V lookup: CDR1 SGHNT, CDR2 YENEEA. Deletions cut 5 bases from V and 0 bases from J, with 9 bases between. CDR3 nucleotides: TGTGCCAGCAGCCTACAGGGCAGCACAGATACGCAGTATTTT. Its protein product is CASSLQGSTDTQYF. Full variable domain (remainder filled in from reference TRBV11-3 and TRBJ2-3): EAGVVQSPRYKIIEKKQPVAFWCNPISGHNTLYWYLQNLGQGPELLIRYENEEAVDDSQLPKDRFSAERLKGVDSTLKIQPAELGDSAVYLCASSLQGSTDTQYFGPGTRLTVL.

The V gene is TRBV5-8, the J gene TRBJ2-1, with TRBD2 identical over 12 bases. This CDR3 has 17 amino acids. Unmatched junction bases numbered 12, after V lost 4 bases and J lost 7 bases. Per the germline V gene, CDR1 is SGHTS and CDR2 is YDEGEE. In DNA, the CDR3 is TGTGCCAGCAGCCGTCCGGGGGCTAGCGGGAGGGGTAATGAGCAGTTCTTC. Its protein product is CASSRPGASGRGNEQFF.

The chain links TRBV5-8 to TRBJ2-7, with 8 bases identical to TRBD2. The CDR3 covers 16 residues. Germline V lookup: CDR1 SGHTS, CDR2 YDEGEE. The junction had 12 bases not matched to a gene; V was cut back by 0 bases and J by 7 bases. This chain's CDR3 is CASSLVFGGALREQYF. CDR3 bases: TGTGCCAGCAGCTTGGTATTCGGGGGGGCCCTAAGGGAGCAGTACTTC.

This clone was seen only once. This chain connects TRBV6-5 to TRBJ2-7, with TRBD2 as a possible D gene (5 bases). This CDR3 comprises 14 residues. V was shortened by 5 bases and J by 3 bases, with 14 bases between the two germline ends. Looked up from germline, CDR1 is MNHEY and CDR2 is SVGAGI. CDR3 sequence: CASSPGQADYEQYF. CDR3 DNA: TGTGCCAGCAGTCCGGGCCAAGCGGACTACGAGCAGTACTTC.

This clone turned up a few times. The gene calls are TRBV5-6 and TRBJ2-5; TRBD1 might be the D (6 bases). The J call is doubtful: the DNA matches TRBJ2-7 better. This CDR3 is 12 amino acids long. The germline V gene encodes CDR1 SGHDT and CDR2 YYEEEE. CDR3 DNA: TGTGCCAGCAGACGTCTAGGGGGCGAGCAGTACTTC. It codes for CASRRLGGEQYF.

The chain is built from TRBV5-6 and TRBJ2-3, with 9 bases matching TRBD2. The CDR3 is made up of 17 amino acids. The germline V gene has CDR1 SGHDT and CDR2 YYEEEE. J was trimmed by 4 bases and V by 1 base; bases with no gene match: 10. The CDR3 loop reads CASSLPSWREGADTQYF. Here the CDR3 DNA reads TGTGCCAGCAGCTTGCCATCCTGGCGGGAGGGGGCAGATACGCAGTATTTT.

This clone was observed a few times. The chain links TRBV27 to TRBJ1-1; the D gene is possibly TRBD1 (5 bases). The CDR3 is 12 residues long. CDR1 and CDR2 from the germline V gene are MNHEY and SMNVEV (reference sequence). The V gene lost 3 bases and the J gene lost 9 bases, with 11 bases spanning the gap. CDR3: CASSFLGQQAFF. Here the CDR3 DNA reads TGTGCCAGCAGTTTCCTGGGGCAGCAAGCTTTCTTT.

The chain combines TRBV9 with TRBJ2-7, with 7 bases fitting TRBD2. CDR3 size: 15 residues. Germline-derived CDR1 and CDR2 are SGDLS and YYNGEE. The trim removed 4 bases at V and 7 bases at J, leaving 14 bases unmatched. CDR3 loop: CASSSRTGGWGEQYF. CDR3 nucleotide sequence: TGTGCCAGCAGCTCACGGACGGGAGGCTGGGGGGAGCAGTACTTC.

The chain couples TRBV7-8 to TRBJ2-7, with 8 positions matching TRBD2. CDR1 is SGHVS, CDR2 FQNEAQ, per germline. This CDR3 comprises 15 residues. The J segment lost 9 bases and the V segment lost 1 base, leaving 11 bases of the junction unmatched. The CDR3 sequence: CASSLVPREGSVQYF. In DNA, the CDR3 is TGTGCCAGCAGCTTAGTGCCCCGGGAGGGCTCCGTGCAGTACTTC. Looking up the rest from reference TRBV7-8 and TRBJ2-7 gives the full variable domain: GAGVSQSPRYKVAKRGQDVALRCDPISGHVSLFWYQQALGQGPEFLTYFQNEAQLDKSGLPSDRFFAERPEGSVSTLKIQRTQQEDSAVYLCASSLVPREGSVQYFGPGTRLTVT.

This chain uses TRBV27 with TRBJ1-1; 11 nucleotides agree with TRBD1. The CDR3 spans 12 residues. Trimming cost V 6 bases and J 11 bases; bases outside gene matches: 5. Germline assignment: CDR1 MNHEY and CDR2 SMNVEV (reference sequence). The CDR3: CASRGTGGNAFF. Here the CDR3 DNA reads TGTGCCAGCAGGGGGACAGGGGGTAATGCTTTCTTT.

The rearrangement uses TRBV27 and TRBJ2-1, with 7 bases identical to TRBD2. The CDR3 loop spans 15 amino acids. Unmatched junction bases numbered 2, after V lost 1 base and J lost 2 bases. In germline, CDR1 is MNHEY, CDR2 SMNVEV (reference sequence). The CDR3 region is CASSLYGTTYNEQFF. The CDR3 nucleotides are TGTGCCAGCAGTTTATATGGGACTACCTACAATGAGCAGTTCTTC.

CDR3 region: CASSVGGLAKNIQYF. CDR3 nucleotides: TGTGCCAGCAGCGTAGGAGGTCTAGCCAAAAACATTCAGTACTTC. The chain recombines TRBV9 with TRBJ2-4; D unresolved. The germline gives CDR1 SGDLS, CDR2 YYNGEE. The V end was cut by 0 bases, the J end by 0 bases, with 7 bases between. The CDR3 is 15 amino acids.